These 30 T cell receptor beta chains share one sample of origin, sequenced in a study of Graves' ophthalmopathy and Graves' hyperthyroidism. RNA transcripts were the source from which TCR beta CDR3 regions were amplified. The workflow started with a first-round RT-PCR run with HTBI primers and then moved on to a second-round multiplex PCR. TCRdb analysed the multiplex PCR reads with MiXCR anew, one entry per CDR3 protein. The data show about 500,000 distinct CDR3 sequences, around an eighth seen once. Sequencing used blood. These receptors all come from a woman in her 30s with Graves' ophthalmopathy.

In this sample, this clonotype turned up a few times. One end of the junction does not line up with germline, which may come from a read error. The gene calls are TRBV12-3 or TRBV12-4 and TRBJ2-4; D is perhaps TRBD2 (5 bases). This CDR3 is built from 14 residues. The CDR3 sequence: CASSLVLAKNIKYF. The DNA of the CDR3 is TGTGCCAGCAGTTTAGTTCTAGCCAAAAACATTAAGTACTTC.

This clonotype was seen ten or more times. The J gene is TRBJ1-5, the V gene TRBV6-5, with 9 bases fitting TRBD1. Trimming removed 2 bases from V and 5 bases from J; junction bases left unmatched: 4. Germline values: CDR1 MNHEY, CDR2 SVGAGI. The CDR3 loop spans 15 amino acids. The CDR3 nucleotides read TGTGCCAGCAGTTACCCGACAGGGGGGCATCAGCCCCAGCATTTT. This gives the protein CASSYPTGGHQPQHF.

Many counts were recorded for this clonotype. The chain carries TRBV7-9 and TRBJ1-2; D not resolved. This CDR3 spans 15 amino acids. From germline, CDR1 is SEHNR and CDR2 FQNEAQ (reference sequence). The V and J ends lost 1 base and 3 bases respectively, with 12 bases between them. CDR3 sequence reads: CASSLGFGSDYGYTF. CDR3 in DNA: TGTGCCAGCAGCTTAGGTTTTGGCAGTGACTATGGCTACACCTTC.

This clonotype was recorded at least ten times. The chain recombines TRBV7-2 with TRBJ2-5; TRBD2 agrees at 8 bases. CDR1 is SGHTA, CDR2 FQGNSA, per germline. The CDR3 consists of 16 residues. V gave up 4 bases and J gave up 4 bases; unmatched junction bases: 11. The CDR3 DNA reads TGTGCCAGCAGCTACTCCACTAGCGGAGGGGGAGAGACCCAGTACTTC. Its translation: CASSYSTSGGGETQYF.

This clonotype was seen at least ten times. The V gene is TRBV19, the J gene TRBJ1-1; 7 positions match TRBD1. The CDR3 sequence is 15 residues long. CDR1 and CDR2 (germline): LNHDA, SQIVND (reference sequence). Trimming removed 9 bases from V and 11 bases from J; junction bases left unmatched: 21. CDR3 sequence (DNA): TGTGCCAGCTTCCATCAGGGGGACCGGCCTCTGAGGGCTTTCTTT. As protein: CASFHQGDRPLRAFF. Looking up the rest from reference TRBV19 and TRBJ1-1 gives the full variable domain: DGGITQSPKYLFRKEGQNVTLSCEQNLNHDAMYWYRQDPGQGLRLIYYSQIVNDFQKGDIAEGYSVSREKKESFPLTVTSAQKNPTAFYLCASFHQGDRPLRAFFGQGTRLTVV.

This clonotype was detected many times. The chain has TRBV10-3 and TRBJ2-7; unclear D gene. The CDR3 is 13 amino acids. With 6 bases removed from V and 5 bases from J, the gap between germline ends came to 14 bases. CDR1 and CDR2 (germline): ENHRY, SYGVKD. This CDR3 is CAIRGSTINEQYF. Here the CDR3 DNA reads TGTGCCATCAGGGGGTCAACTATCAACGAGCAGTACTTC.

The table lists this clonotype with many counts. The chain recombines TRBV28 with TRBJ2-7, with 8 bases lining up with TRBD2. The CDR3 has 15 residues. After removal of 6 bases from V and 5 bases from J, the junction contained 12 bases not matched to a gene. Germline CDR1 and CDR2: MDHEN and SYDVKM. CDR3: CASSSPERGRDEQYF. CDR3 nucleotide sequence: TGTGCCAGCAGCTCCCCGGAGCGGGGGAGGGACGAGCAGTACTTC.

This clonotype was observed at least ten times. This chain links TRBV6-4 with TRBJ2-2, with D unresolved. V lost 0 bases, J lost 5 bases, and 4 bases lay in between. Germline CDR1 reads MRHNA; CDR2 reads SNTAGT. The CDR3 has 13 residues. In DNA, the CDR3 is TGTGCCAGCAGTGACTCCGAAACCGGGGAGCTGTTTTTT. Translated: CASSDSETGELFF.

This clonotype has at least ten counts. This sequence joins TRBV28 and TRBJ1-2; tentative D call: TRBD1 (6 bases). V gave up 8 bases and J gave up 0 bases, with 19 bases separating them. The CDR3 runs 16 residues. The germline CDR1 and CDR2 sequences are MDHEN and SYDVKM. Written as DNA, the CDR3 is TGTGCCAGCCTCCCTCGGCTAGGGGGTACTAACTATGGCTACACCTTC. This codes for CASLPRLGGTNYGYTF.

Many counts were recorded for this clonotype. The genes are TRBV28 and TRBJ1-1; tentative D call: TRBD1 (6 bases). CDR3 length equals 16 residues. CDR1 MDHEN and CDR2 SYDVKM come from the germline V gene. V was cut by 4 bases and J by 4 bases, with 19 bases left in between. The DNA for the CDR3 is TGTGCCAGCAGTTCCCCAGGGGAGGGAGGTGGCACTGAAGCTTTCTTT. Residues: CASSSPGEGGGTEAFF.

This clonotype was picked up many times. The rearrangement joins TRBV29-1 to TRBJ2-2; either TRBD1 or TRBD2 may supply D (7 bases each). Germline V gives CDR1 SQVTM, CDR2 ANQGSEA. V gave up 1 base and J gave up 5 bases, with 14 bases separating them. The length of the CDR3 is 15 residues. CDR3 nucleotides: TGCAGCGTTGAAGTGGGGAGGGGGCAGACCGGGGAGCTGTTTTTT. Translating gives CSVEVGRGQTGELFF.

The chain carries TRBV15 and TRBJ2-2, with D unclear. The CDR3 loop spans 17 amino acids. Germline values: CDR1 LNHNV, CDR2 YYDKDF (reference sequence). Trimming took 0 bases from V and 4 from J, leaving 15 bases between them. The CDR3 DNA reads TGTGCCACCAGCAGAGATTCGGACCGTCACTTCACCGGGGAGCTGTTTTTT. Amino acids: CATSRDSDRHFTGELFF.

This clonotype was detected ten times or more. The rearrangement uses TRBV11-2 and TRBJ1-1, with a weak D call TRBD1 (5 bases). The germline V gene encodes CDR1 SGHAT and CDR2 FQNNGV. Deletions cut 4 bases from V and 7 bases from J, with 13 bases between. This CDR3 region has 13 residues. DNA of the CDR3: TGTGCCAGCAGCTCCCACAGGCAGCGTGAAGCTTTCTTT. Its translation is CASSSHRQREAFF.

This clonotype was recorded many times. The gene calls are TRBV6-1 and TRBJ2-5, with D maybe TRBD1 (6 bases). The CDR3 is 16 amino acids. The germline V gene has CDR1 MNHNS and CDR2 SASEGT. Between the trimmed V and J ends, which lost 3 bases and 4 bases, there was a span of 18 bases. The CDR3 region is CASSDVKHRVLETQYF. In DNA, the CDR3 is TGTGCCAGCAGTGACGTAAAACACAGGGTATTAGAGACCCAGTACTTC.

This clonotype was found a few times. The rearrangement joins TRBV3-1 to TRBJ2-2; TRBD1 agrees at 7 bases. V lost 4 bases, J lost 1 base, and 3 bases stayed unmatched. CDR1 and CDR2 from the germline V gene are LGHDT and YNNKEL (reference sequence). CDR3 size: 15 residues. CDR3 region: CASSRDRQNTGELFF. The CDR3 DNA is TGTGCCAGCAGCCGGGACAGACAGAACACCGGGGAGCTGTTTTTT.

This clonotype was detected a few times. A much larger clonotype is one base distant, so this may be a read error. The V gene is TRBV4-1, the J gene TRBJ1-1, with D uncertain. The germline V gene has CDR1 MGHRA and CDR2 YSYEKL. CDR3 length equals 16 residues. The CDR3 coding sequence is TGCGCCAGCAGCCAAGCCCCGGCAGGAAGGAACACTAAAGCTTTCTTT. This sequence encodes CASSQAPAGRNTKAFF.

In its sample, this clonotype was seen many times. J is TRBJ2-7 and V is TRBV10-3; D is ambiguous. V lost 5 bases and J 4 bases, leaving 6 bases between the germline ends. The CDR3 is 11 amino acids. Germline V gene lookup returns CDR1 ENHRY and CDR2 SYGVKD. CDR3 amino acids: CAISKEYEQYF. In nucleotides, the CDR3 is TGTGCCATCAGTAAGGAATACGAGCAGTACTTC.

The sample holds many counts of this clonotype. The J gene is TRBJ1-1, the V gene TRBV5-1; D is possibly TRBD1 (6 bases). The germline V and J ends were trimmed by 0 bases and 2 bases, with 14 bases remaining between them. The CDR3 length is 16 residues. Germline assignment: CDR1 SGHRS and CDR2 YFSETQ. CDR3: CASSLARGAGNTEAFF. Written as DNA, the CDR3 is TGCGCCAGCAGCTTGGCCAGGGGAGCCGGAAACACTGAAGCTTTCTTT.

This clonotype showed up many times. This rearrangement joins TRBV2 to TRBJ1-2; D is undetermined. Trimming took 8 bases from V and 2 from J, leaving 18 bases between them. The CDR3 spans 15 residues. CDR1 and CDR2 from the germline V gene are SNHLY and FYNNEI. DNA of the CDR3: TGTGCCAGCCTAGAGGAACAGCTACTCAACTATGGCTACACCTTC. Its translation: CASLEEQLLNYGYTF. Using reference TRBV2 and TRBJ1-2 for the parts outside the CDR3, the full variable domain is EPEVTQTPSHQVTQMGQEVILRCVPISNHLYFYWYRQILGQKVEFLVSFYNNEISEKSEIFDDQFSVERPDGSNFTLKIRSTKLEDSAMYFCASLEEQLLNYGYTFGSGTRLTVV.

The sample holds many counts of this clonotype. The chain joins TRBV6-5 to TRBJ2-2, with 7 bases identical to TRBD2. CDR3 length: 14 amino acids. V lost 6 bases, J lost 2 bases, and 3 bases stayed unmatched. Germline V gives CDR1 MNHEY, CDR2 SVGAGI. CDR3 in amino acids: CASSRDYNTGELFF. As DNA, the CDR3 is TGTGCCAGCAGCCGGGACTACAACACCGGGGAGCTGTTTTTT.

Comment on this clonotype: A much larger clone sits a single nucleotide away, making a read error possible. The chain has TRBV20-1 and TRBJ1-3; the match to TRBD1 covers 7 bases. CDR1 and CDR2 (germline): DFQATT, SNEGSKA (reference sequence). The CDR3 is 16 residues long. V gave up 3 bases and J gave up 0 bases; unmatched junction bases: 8. The CDR3 DNA reads as TGCAGTGCTAGCCCCTACAGGGGCCGCTCTGGAAACACCATATATTTT. Translated: CSASPYRGRSGNTIYF.

Worth noting for this clonotype: A much bigger clone sits one base away, suggesting this may be a read error. The conserved phenylalanine or tryptophan is not found at the CDR3 terminus, so this likely reflects a read error. The chain links TRBV12-3 or TRBV12-4 to TRBJ1-5; the D is unclear. CDR3 length equals 13 residues. The V end was cut by 4 bases, the J end by 4 bases, with 8 bases between. The CDR3 DNA sequence: TGTGCCAGCAGTTCCTCCGGGAATCAGCCCCAGCATTTG. Translating gives CASSSSGNQPQHL.

This clonotype was counted only a few times. This chain connects TRBV18 to TRBJ1-1; 7 positions agree with TRBD1. Germline V CDR1 and CDR2: KGHSH, LQKENI. V lost 3 bases, J lost 3 bases, and 4 bases stayed unmatched. The CDR3 has 14 amino acids. CDR3 region: CASSPGTADTEAFF. The CDR3 nucleotides are TGTGCCAGCTCACCTGGGACAGCGGACACTGAAGCTTTCTTT. Full variable domain (remainder filled in from reference TRBV18 and TRBJ1-1): NAGVMQNPRHLVRRRGQEARLRCSPMKGHSHVYWYRQLPEEGLKFMVYLQKENIIDESGMPKERFSAEFPKEGPSILRIQQVVRGDSAAYFCASSPGTADTEAFFGQGTRLTVV.

Many counts were recorded for this clonotype. The rearrangement uses TRBV6-2 or TRBV6-3 and TRBJ2-7; a possible D gene is TRBD1 (5 bases). CDR3 length: 18 amino acids. Germline-derived CDR1 and CDR2 are MNHEY and SVGEGT. Trimming took off 0 bases at V and 2 bases at J, with 20 bases between the two ends. The CDR3 here is CASSYSVPLDTKTYEQYF. The DNA of the CDR3 is TGTGCCAGCAGTTACTCGGTACCGCTGGACACCAAAACCTACGAGCAGTACTTC.

This clonotype was seen at least ten times. The rearrangement links TRBV28 to TRBJ1-5, with 8 nucleotides matching TRBD1. Germline V CDR1 and CDR2: MDHEN, SYDVKM. The CDR3 length is 15 residues. V lost 7 bases, J lost 1 base, and 6 bases stayed unmatched. The CDR3 spells CASTTWTGSNQPQHF. CDR3 DNA: TGTGCCAGCACTACCTGGACAGGGAGCAATCAGCCCCAGCATTTT.

About this clonotype itself: This clone may be a read error of a much larger clone one base away. The CDR3 region is CSASDSYEHYF. CDR3 nucleotide sequence: TGCAGTGCTAGTGACTCCTACGAGCACTACTTC. The chain couples TRBV20-1 to TRBJ2-7; D gene uncertain. The germline V gene has CDR1 DFQATT and CDR2 SNEGSKA (reference sequence). CDR3 length equals 11 residues.

This clonotype has ten or more counts. The genes are TRBV5-5 and TRBJ1-2, with D possibly being TRBD1 (5 bases). The CDR3 length is 13 residues. V was clipped by 4 bases and J by 7 bases, with 14 bases between them. Germline V gene sequence: CDR1 SGHKS, CDR2 YYEKEE (reference sequence). The CDR3 here is CASSIGTSTGYTF. For the CDR3, the DNA is TGTGCCAGCAGCATAGGGACTTCGACTGGCTACACCTTC.

This clonotype showed up many times. The chain employs TRBV28 and TRBJ1-2; D might be TRBD1 (5 bases). The CDR3 consists of 14 residues. V lost 4 bases and J 2 bases, leaving 11 bases between the germline ends. Per germline, CDR1 MDHEN and CDR2 SYDVKM. As DNA, the CDR3 is TGTGCCAGCAGTTCGGGACCGGACAACTATGGCTACACCTTC. This translates into CASSSGPDNYGYTF.

The count of this clonotype is one. This may stem from a read error, because a much larger clone lies one nucleotide away. A read error is likely, as this CDR3 ends without the conserved phenylalanine or tryptophan. The chain combines TRBV7-2 with TRBJ1-5; D is uncertain. Trimming pared 1 base from V and 7 bases from J, leaving 14 bases between. The CDR3 runs 15 residues. Germline assignment: CDR1 SGHTA and CDR2 FQGNSA. The CDR3 here is CASSLGQTPRQPQHV. For the CDR3, the DNA is TGTGCCAGCAGCTTAGGGCAGACTCCCCGGCAGCCCCAGCATGTT.

Ten or more counts support this clonotype. The J gene is TRBJ2-7, the V gene TRBV13; 8 bases are shared with TRBD2. CDR1 PRHDT and CDR2 FYEKMQ come from the germline V gene (reference sequence). Trimming took 8 bases from V and 7 from J; bases not matched to a gene: 22. The CDR3 runs 17 residues. CDR3 amino acids: CASGTFGGAGEVGEQYF. The CDR3 DNA sequence: TGTGCCAGCGGTACCTTCGGGGGGGCGGGAGAGGTTGGTGAGCAGTACTTC.